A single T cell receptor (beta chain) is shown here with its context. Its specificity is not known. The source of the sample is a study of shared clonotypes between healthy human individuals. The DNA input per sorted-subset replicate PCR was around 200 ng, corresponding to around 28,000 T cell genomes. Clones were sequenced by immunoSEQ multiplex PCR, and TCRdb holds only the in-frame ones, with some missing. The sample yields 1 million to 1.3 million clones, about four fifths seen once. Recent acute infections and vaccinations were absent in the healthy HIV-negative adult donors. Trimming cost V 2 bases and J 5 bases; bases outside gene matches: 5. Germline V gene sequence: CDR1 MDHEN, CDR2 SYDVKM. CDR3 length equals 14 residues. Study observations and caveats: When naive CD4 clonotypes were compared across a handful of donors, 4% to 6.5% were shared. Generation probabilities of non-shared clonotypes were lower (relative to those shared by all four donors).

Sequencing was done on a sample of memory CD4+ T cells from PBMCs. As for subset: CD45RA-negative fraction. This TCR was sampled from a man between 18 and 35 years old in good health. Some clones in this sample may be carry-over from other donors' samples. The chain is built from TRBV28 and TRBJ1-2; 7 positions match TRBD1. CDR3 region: CASSLRGPGYGYTF. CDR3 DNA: TGTGCCAGCAGTTTAAGGGGGCCGGGGTATGGCTACACCTTC.